Listed here are 5 T cell receptor beta chains from one sample, sequenced in a study of OX40 agonist ivuxolimab in advanced cancers. Sequencing was performed with immunoSEQ multiplex PCR; in TCRdb, only in-frame clones are kept and a portion is missing. The sample consists of over 13,000 clones, roughly 77% of them appearing once. This specimen was CD4+ or CD8+ T cells sorted from blood, taken in a trial of the OX40 agonist ivuxolimab. The receptors stem from an adult with an advanced solid tumor such as melanoma, head and neck, liver or kidney cancer.

By frequency in the sample, this clone is medium-sized. The chain couples TRBV7-8 to TRBJ2-7; weak D call: TRBD1 (6 bases). From germline, CDR1 is SGHVS and CDR2 FQNEAQ. V lost 5 bases, J lost 5 bases, and 10 bases lay in between. CDR3 length: 12 amino acids. The CDR3, as DNA: TGTGCCAGCAGCCACCGGGACAACGAGCAGTACTTC. Translating it yields CASSHRDNEQYF.

A single count supports this clone. The V call is TRBV27, the J call TRBJ2-5; no definite D call. V gave up 0 bases and J gave up 7 bases, with 9 bases separating them. The CDR3 covers 13 residues. The germline gives CDR1 MNHEY, CDR2 SMNVEV (reference sequence). The CDR3: CASSLSTLGTQYF. The CDR3 bases are TGTGCCAGCAGTTTATCGACGTTGGGGACCCAGTACTTC.

The rearrangement links TRBV5-1 to TRBJ1-1; no reliable D call. The CDR3 is made up of 12 amino acids. With 0 bases removed from V and 7 bases from J, the gap between germline ends came to 7 bases. In germline, CDR1 is SGHRS, CDR2 YFSETQ. The CDR3 DNA sequence: TGCGCCAGCAGCTTGGCCGGGGATGAAGCTTTCTTT. Amino acids: CASSLAGDEAFF. The entire variable domain, with the rest obtained from reference TRBV5-1 and TRBJ1-1, is as follows: KAGVTQTPRYLIKTRGQQVTLSCSPISGHRSVSWYQQTPGQGLQFLFEYFSETQRNKGNFPGRFSGRQFSNSRSEMNVSTLELGDSALYLCASSLAGDEAFFGQGTRLTVV.

This clone occurred a few times. The J gene is TRBJ1-5, the V gene TRBV19; TRBD1 might be the D (5 bases). The CDR3 spans 14 residues. Trimming removed 7 bases at V and 4 bases at J, with 14 bases between. The V gene's germline CDR1 is LNHDA and CDR2 SQIVND (reference sequence). In DNA, the CDR3 is TGTGCCAGTACCACGGCGGGGGGAAATCAGCCCCAGCATTTT. This codes for CASTTAGGNQPQHF.

The chain recombines TRBV14 with TRBJ2-1, with 7 positions matching TRBD2. The ends lost 4 bases at V and 6 bases at J; junction bases unmatched: 15. The germline CDR1 and CDR2 sequences are SGHDN and FVKESK. This CDR3 region has 17 residues. The CDR3 region is CASSLRLGTMGINEQFF. Here the CDR3 DNA reads TGTGCCAGCAGCCTGCGTCTAGGGACTATGGGGATCAATGAGCAGTTCTTC. The full variable domain, rest sourced from reference TRBV14 and TRBJ2-1, is EAGVTQFPSHSVIEKGQTVTLRCDPISGHDNLYWYRRVMGKEIKFLLHFVKESKQDESGMPNNRFLAERTGGTYSTLKVQPAELEDSGVYFCASSLRLGTMGINEQFFGPGTRLTVL.